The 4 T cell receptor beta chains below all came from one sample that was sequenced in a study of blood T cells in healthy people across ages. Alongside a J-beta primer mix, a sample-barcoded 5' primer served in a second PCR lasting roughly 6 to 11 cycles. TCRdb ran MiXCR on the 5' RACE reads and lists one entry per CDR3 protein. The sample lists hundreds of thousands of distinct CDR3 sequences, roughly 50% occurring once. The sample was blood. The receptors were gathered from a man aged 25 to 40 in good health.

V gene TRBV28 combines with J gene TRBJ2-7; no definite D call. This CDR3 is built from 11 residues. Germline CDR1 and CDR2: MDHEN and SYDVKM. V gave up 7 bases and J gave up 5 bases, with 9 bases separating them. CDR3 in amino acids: CASTYRHEQYF. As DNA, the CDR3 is TGTGCCAGCACCTATCGGCACGAGCAGTACTTC. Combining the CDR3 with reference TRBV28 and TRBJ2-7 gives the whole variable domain DVKVTQSSRYLVKRTGEKVFLECVQDMDHENMFWYRQDPGLGLRLIYFSYDVKMKEKGDIPEGYSVSREKKERFSLILESASTNQTSMYLCASTYRHEQYFGPGTRLTVT.

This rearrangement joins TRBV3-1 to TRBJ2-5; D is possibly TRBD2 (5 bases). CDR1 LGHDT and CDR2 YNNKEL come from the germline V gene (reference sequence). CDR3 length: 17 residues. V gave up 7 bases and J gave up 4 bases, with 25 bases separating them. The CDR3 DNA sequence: TGTGCCAGCAACGGAGCGGCCTCCGGTGTAGGTGGAGAGACCCAGTACTTC. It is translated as CASNGAASGVGGETQYF.

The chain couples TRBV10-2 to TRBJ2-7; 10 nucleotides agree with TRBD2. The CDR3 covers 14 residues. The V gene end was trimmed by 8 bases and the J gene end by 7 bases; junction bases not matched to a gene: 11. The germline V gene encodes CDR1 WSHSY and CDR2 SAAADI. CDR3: CASELAGEGNEQYF. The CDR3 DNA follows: TGCGCCAGCGAGCTAGCGGGAGAGGGAAATGAGCAGTACTTC.

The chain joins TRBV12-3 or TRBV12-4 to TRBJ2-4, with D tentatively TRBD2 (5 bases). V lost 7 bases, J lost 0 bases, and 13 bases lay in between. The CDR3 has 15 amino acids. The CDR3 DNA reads TGTGCCAGCACAGTTGCGGGTAAAGCCAAAAACATTCAGTACTTC. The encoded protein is CASTVAGKAKNIQYF.